A selection of T cell receptor beta chains follows, all from one sample in a study of shared clonotypes between healthy human individuals. Sequencing was performed with immunoSEQ multiplex PCR; in TCRdb, only in-frame clones are kept and a portion is missing. Altogether around 2.1 million clones are present, around 93% being singletons, with the ten largest covering under 2%. Sequencing used naive CD8+ T cells from PBMCs. Receptor source: a man between 18 and 35 years old in good health. Some clones in this sample may be carry-over from other donors' samples. Both conserved end residues are trimmed from each CDR3. The order of the fields is V gene, CDR3 protein.

>TRBV9
ASNGDNQETQY
>TRBV7-2
ASSSRTGGAGGELF
>TRBV7-8
ASSPMRVSGNTIY
>TRBV11-1
ASSSPLTLGYGYT
>TRBV27
ATHGGANEAF
>TRBV19
ASSTGRTGAYYEQY
>TRBV28
ASSSGGEAFEQY
>TRBV14
ASSQGFHTGELF
>TRBV27
ASRTDRDTNEKLF
>TRBV27
ASRPVHSGANVLT
>TRBV19
ASSFRRELDETQY
>TRBV27
ASSFRGVEETQY